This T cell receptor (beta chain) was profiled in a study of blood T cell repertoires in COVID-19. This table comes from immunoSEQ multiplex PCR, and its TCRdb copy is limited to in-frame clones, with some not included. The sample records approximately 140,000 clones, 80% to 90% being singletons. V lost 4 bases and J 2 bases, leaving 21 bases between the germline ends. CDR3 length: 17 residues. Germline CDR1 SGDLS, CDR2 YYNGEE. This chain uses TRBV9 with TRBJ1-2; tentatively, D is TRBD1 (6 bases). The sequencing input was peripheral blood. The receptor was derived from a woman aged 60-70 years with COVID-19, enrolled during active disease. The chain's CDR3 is CASSSRTPGTSNYGYTF. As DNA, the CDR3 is TGTGCCAGCAGCTCCCGAACCCCCGGGACATCGAACTATGGCTACACCTTC.